Shown below are 22 T cell receptor beta chains from a single sample sequenced in a study of tissue T cells after allogeneic stem cell transplantation. Time point noted: mouse harvest day 14 after allogeneic transplant. Mouse grafts combined 10^7 T-cell-depleted bone marrow cells with 10^6 splenic CD5+ T cells. Measured with immunoSEQ multiplex PCR; TCRdb has only the in-frame clones, and not every one. The repertoire holds 4,900 or so clones, under 55% seen once, with around a fifth in the top ten. Sequencing used gut tissue. Every receptor here comes from a female BALB/c mouse given C57BL/6 T cells with graft-versus-host disease after an allogeneic hematopoietic cell transplant.

A note on this clone: The gene symbols are mouse symbols. Read data end 1 residue before the CDR3 end; the end is taken from the germline J gene. The chain combines TRBV5 with TRBJ2-7; TRBD2 matches at 8 bases. The CDR3 sequence is 14 residues long. With V trimmed by 4 bases and J by 0 bases, 2 bases remained unmatched. Germline assignment: CDR1 LGHNA and CDR2 YNLKQL (reference sequence). CDR3 bases read: TGTGCCAGCAGCCCGGGGGGGCGCTCCTATGAACAGTAC. As protein: CASSPGGRSYEQY. The whole CDR3 region reads CASSPGGRSYEQYF.

As for this clone: Gene names are the mouse ones. Read data end 1 residue before the CDR3 end; the end is taken from the germline J gene. The V gene is TRBV20, the J gene TRBJ1-2; perhaps TRBD1 as D (6 bases). The germline V and J ends were trimmed by 5 bases and 1 base, with 8 bases remaining between them. The germline V gene has CDR1 GFQATS and CDR2 STVNSAI. The CDR3 contains 12 residues. CDR3 DNA, as far as it was read: TGTGGTGCTGCCAGGGGAAACTCCGACTACACC. Encoded protein: CGAARGNSDYT. The CDR3, in full, reads CGAARGNSDYTF. Complete variable domain (other parts from reference TRBV20 and TRBJ1-2): GALVYQYPRRTICKSGTSMRMECQAVGFQATSVAWYRQSPQKTFELIALSTVNSAIKYEQNFTQEKFPISHPNLSFSSMTVLNAYLEDRGLYLCGAARGNSDYTFGSGTRLLVI.

Turning to this clone: The gene symbols are mouse symbols. The CDR3 end lies 1 residue beyond the end of the read and is filled in from the germline J gene. V gene TRBV13-2 combines with J gene TRBJ1-1; D gene unclear. In germline, CDR1 is NNHNN, CDR2 SYGAGS (reference sequence). The CDR3 has 12 residues. V was clipped by 2 bases and J by 2 bases, with 4 bases between them. CDR3 protein: CASGELNTEVFF. The part of the CDR3 DNA that was read is TGTGCCAGCGGTGAACTCAACACAGAAGTCTTC.

Notes on this clone: Gene names denote mouse genes. The sequence runs out 1 residue before the end of the CDR3; the remainder is reconstructed from the germline J gene. The chain links TRBV19 to TRBJ2-4, with 7 nucleotides matching TRBD2. Germline V lookup: CDR1 FNHDT, CDR2 SITEND (reference sequence). This CDR3 is built from 16 residues. V gave up 0 bases and J gave up 0 bases; unmatched junction bases: 4. CDR3 sequence: CASSIGLGVSQNTLYF. The sequenced CDR3 bases are TGTGCCAGCAGTATAGGGCTGGGGGTTAGTCAAAACACCTTGTAC. The full variable domain, completed using reference TRBV19 and TRBJ2-4, is GGIITQTPKFLIGQEGQKLTLKCQQNFNHDTMYWYRQDSGKGLRLIYYSITENDLQKGDLSEGYDASREKKSSFSLTVTSAQKNEMAVFLCASSIGLGVSQNTLYFGAGTRLSVL.

A word on this clone: Gene names follow the mouse nomenclature. The read is 1 residue too short to cover the CDR3 end, so that end is filled in from the germline J gene. The chain is built from TRBV26 and TRBJ1-4; possible D gene TRBD1, 6 bases. Germline CDR1 and CDR2: KGHPV and FQNQEV (reference sequence). V lost 4 bases to trimming and J lost 5 bases, with 8 bases between them. This CDR3 is built from 13 residues. CDR3 DNA (partial): TGTGCCAGCAGTCGGGACACAAACGAAAGATTATTT. Translated, it gives CASSRDTNERLF. The CDR3 in its entirety is CASSRDTNERLFF.

As to this clone: Gene names refer to mouse genes. The CDR3 extends 1 residue past the end of the read, so its final part is completed from the germline J gene. The chain has TRBV26 and TRBJ2-4; no reliable D call. CDR3 size: 14 residues. Trimming removed 2 bases at V and 3 bases at J, with 9 bases between. CDR1 is KGHPV, CDR2 FQNQEV, per germline (reference sequence). CDR3 amino acids: CASSLGESQNTLYF. CDR3 DNA (partial): TGTGCCAGCAGTCTGGGGGAGAGCCAAAACACCTTGTAC. Full variable domain (rest looked up from reference TRBV26 and TRBJ2-4): NSKVIQTPRYLVKGQGQKAKMRCIPEKGHPVVFWYQQNKNNEFKFLINFQNQEVLQQIDMTEKRFSAECPSNSPCSLEIQSSEAGDSALYLCASSLGESQNTLYFGAGTRLSVL.

In the case of this clone: Here the gene names and germline are mouse. The read is 1 residue too short to cover the CDR3 end, so that end is filled in from the germline J gene. The chain uses TRBV26 and TRBJ2-2, with unresolved D. The germline V and J ends were trimmed by 4 bases and 1 base, with 4 bases remaining between them. CDR3 length: 13 residues. The germline gives CDR1 KGHPV, CDR2 FQNQEV (reference sequence). The CDR3 sequence: CASSPRNTGQLYF. The sequenced part of the CDR3 DNA is TGTGCCAGCAGTCCACGAAACACCGGGCAGCTCTAC.

Concerning this clone itself: Gene names follow the mouse nomenclature. The read halts 1 residue ahead of the CDR3 end, with the missing end drawn from the germline J gene. The genes are TRBV3 and TRBJ1-1; 10 bases match TRBD1. The CDR3 totals 15 residues. Germline CDR1 reads SNHLY; CDR2 reads FYNGKV (reference sequence). J lost 1 base, V lost 5 bases, and 4 bases had no gene match. The CDR3 DNA, read in part, is TGTGCCAGCAGCCCCGACAGGGGGCGAAACACAGAAGTCTTC. This gives the protein CASSPDRGRNTEVF. The full CDR3 sequence reads CASSPDRGRNTEVFF. Drawing the rest from reference TRBV3 and TRBJ1-1, the complete variable domain is GPKVLQIPSHQIIDMGQMVTLNCDPVSNHLYFYWYKQILGQQMEFLVNFYNGKVMEKSKLFKDQFSVERPDGSYFTLKIQPTALEDSAVYFCASSPDRGRNTEVFFGKGTRLTVV.

By frequency in the sample, this clone is medium-sized (0.01 to 0.1%). Germline and genes: mouse. The read stops 1 residue short of the end of the CDR3; the missing end is completed from the germline J gene. This chain connects TRBV17 to TRBJ2-7, with D perhaps TRBD1 (6 bases). Germline CDR1 is MNHDT and CDR2 is YYDKIL. V lost 2 bases and J lost 7, with 12 bases in between. The CDR3 extends over 13 amino acids. The CDR3 is CASSRQGKGEQYF. CDR3 DNA (partial): TGTGCTAGCAGTAGACAGGGGAAGGGGGAACAGTAC.

On this clone: Mouse gene names apply. With the read ending 1 residue before the CDR3 end, the germline J gene is used to fill in that end. The chain joins TRBV5 to TRBJ2-3; 10 nucleotides align to TRBD2. The J segment lost 8 bases and the V segment lost 4 bases, leaving 9 bases of the junction unmatched. Per the germline V gene, CDR1 is LGHNA and CDR2 is YNLKQL (reference sequence). The CDR3 length is 15 residues. CDR3 DNA (partial): TGTGCCAGCAGCCGACTGGGGGGCGAGAAGGGAACGCTGTAT. Translating it yields CASSRLGGEKGTLY. The whole CDR3 is CASSRLGGEKGTLYF.

This clone was seen more than once but under ten times. These gene names are mouse names. From the germline J gene comes the end of the CDR3, since the read stops 1 residue before it. The V and J genes are TRBV16 and TRBJ1-3; D possibly corresponds to TRBD1 (5 bases). Looked up from germline, CDR1 is SGHSA and CDR2 is FRNQAP. CDR3 size: 14 residues. With 1 base removed from V and 2 bases from J, the gap between germline ends came to 6 bases. Here the CDR3 reads CASSLVGAGNTLYF. The covered CDR3 bases are TGTGCAAGCAGCTTAGTGGGGGCTGGAAATACGCTCTAT.

This clone is categorized as large (0.1 to 1%). Gene labels here are mouse ones. The read ends 1 residue shy of where the CDR3 ends; the end is completed using the germline J gene. The V gene is TRBV12-1, the J gene TRBJ1-4, with 8 bases aligning to TRBD1. The germline V gene has CDR1 SGHSN and CDR2 HYEKVE. The V and J ends lost 3 bases and 3 bases, in that order; junction bases with no gene match: 5. This CDR3 is built from 15 residues. This CDR3 is CASSFDRGANERLFF. CDR3 DNA, as far as it was read: TGTGCCAGCTCTTTCGACAGGGGTGCCAACGAAAGATTATTT.

This clone was counted a few times. Genes and germline are mouse. Read sequence stops 1 residue before the CDR3 end, and the germline J gene provides the missing end. The chain employs TRBV4 and TRBJ2-7, with TRBD2 matching over 10 bases. The CDR3 has 14 residues. Germline V gene lookup returns CDR1 LGHDT and CDR2 YNNKQL (reference sequence). The ends lost 5 bases at V and 3 bases at J; junction bases unmatched: 4. The sequenced CDR3 bases are TGTGCCAGCAGCCCCGGGACTGGGGTCTATGAACAGTAC. Translating it yields CASSPGTGVYEQY. The full CDR3 protein is CASSPGTGVYEQYF.

To note about this clone: Gene and germline names: mouse. The read comes to an end 1 residue before the CDR3 does, leaving the germline J gene to fill in the end. V is TRBV16 and J is TRBJ2-5; possible D gene TRBD2, 7 bases. The CDR3 contains 12 residues. The ends were cut back, 9 bases at V and 4 bases at J, with 11 bases in the middle. Germline assignment: CDR1 SGHSA and CDR2 FRNQAP. The DNA read from the CDR3 is TGTGCAAGTAGGGGGGGGGAAGACACCCAGTAC. It specifies CASRGGEDTQY. Given in full, the CDR3 is CASRGGEDTQYF.

This clone was seen a few times. Gene names refer to mouse genes. The sequenced CDR3 bases are TGTGCCAGCAGTCTGTCGATGGGACAGGCAAACACAGAAGTCTTC. This sequence encodes CASSLSMGQANTEVF. The CDR3 in its entirety is CASSLSMGQANTEVFF. V gene TRBV26 combines with J gene TRBJ1-1; TRBD1 matches at 8 bases. The read stops 1 residue short of the end of the CDR3; the missing end is completed from the germline J gene. Germline loops: CDR1 KGHPV, CDR2 FQNQEV (reference sequence). The CDR3 totals 16 residues. V dropped 0 bases and J dropped 0; count of bases not matched to a gene: 3.

This clone qualifies as large (0.1 to 1%). Germline and genes: mouse. The read terminates 1 residue ahead of where the CDR3 ends, so the germline J gene completes it. The V call is TRBV3, the J call TRBJ2-7; D uncertain. The CDR3 spans 11 residues. With 2 bases removed from V and 5 bases from J, the gap between germline ends came to 4 bases. Germline loops: CDR1 SNHLY, CDR2 FYNGKV (reference sequence). The part of the CDR3 DNA that was read is TGTGCCAGCAGCTTAACAGATGAACAGTAC. Its translation: CASSLTDEQY. The whole CDR3 protein reads CASSLTDEQYF.

Regarding this clone: Gene names are mouse gene names. Read data end 1 residue before the CDR3 end; the end is taken from the germline J gene. The V gene is TRBV15, the J gene TRBJ1-1; tentatively, D is TRBD1 (6 bases). Germline CDR1 is SGHND and CDR2 is FRSKSL. The CDR3 contains 13 residues. With 4 bases removed from V and 4 bases from J, the gap between germline ends came to 10 bases. The CDR3 is CASSSQGRTEVFF. The covered CDR3 bases are TGTGCCAGCAGTTCTCAGGGGCGCACAGAAGTCTTC.

For this clone: Each gene name is a mouse one. The observed sequence ends 1 residue before the CDR3 terminus, with the missing tail filled in from the germline J gene. This sequence joins TRBV5 and TRBJ2-4, with D unclear. Germline V CDR1 and CDR2: LGHNA, YNLKQL (reference sequence). With 0 bases removed from V and 0 bases from J, the gap between germline ends came to 4 bases. The CDR3 length is 14 residues. The part of the CDR3 DNA that was read is TGTGCCAGCAGCCAAGATCCAAGTCAAAACACCTTGTAC. Protein product: CASSQDPSQNTLY. The whole CDR3 sequence reads CASSQDPSQNTLYF.

In regard to this clone: The junction shows a germline mismatch at one end, possibly a read error. Mouse gene names and germline throughout. The CDR3 end falls 1 residue outside the read, so it is completed with the germline J gene. The V and J genes are TRBV13-1 and TRBJ2-7; 10 bases agree with TRBD2. There are 15 residues in the CDR3. Germline V CDR1 and CDR2: NSHNY, SYGAGN. The DNA read from the CDR3 is TGTGCCAGCGGTGATCGAGCTGGGGGGGCTTATGAACAGTAC. Translated, it gives CASGDRAGGAYEQY. The full CDR3 sequence reads CASGDRAGGAYEQYF.

In this sample, this clone turned up a few times. Genes here carry mouse names. Read sequence stops 1 residue before the CDR3 end, and the germline J gene provides the missing end. This rearrangement joins TRBV19 to TRBJ2-1; TRBD2 matches 12 bases. The germline gives CDR1 FNHDT, CDR2 SITEND (reference sequence). J was trimmed by 7 bases and V by 1 base; bases with no gene match: 9. The CDR3 has 17 residues. CDR3 DNA (partial): TGTGCCAGCAGTATACCCCGACTGGGGGGGCGCGGGGCTGAGCAGTTC. Protein product: CASSIPRLGGRGAEQF. The whole CDR3 region reads CASSIPRLGGRGAEQFF.

This clone has just a few counts. Any gene name here is a mouse gene name. With the read ending 1 residue before the CDR3 end, the germline J gene is used to fill in that end. This chain joins TRBV26 and TRBJ2-1; D possibly corresponds to TRBD1 (6 bases). This CDR3 is 13 amino acids long. Germline CDR1 reads KGHPV; CDR2 reads FQNQEV (reference sequence). Trimming pared 5 bases from V and 2 bases from J, leaving 7 bases between. CDR3 amino acids: CASSWTDYAEQFF. Partial CDR3 DNA: TGTGCCAGCAGTTGGACAGACTATGCTGAGCAGTTC.

About this clone: The gene names here belong to mouse. The read finishes 1 residue shy of the CDR3 end, and the germline J gene is used to complete it. The chain combines TRBV13-2 with TRBJ2-5, with D tentatively TRBD2 (5 bases). The V end was cut by 0 bases, the J end by 3 bases, with 8 bases between. The germline V gene encodes CDR1 NNHNN and CDR2 SYGAGS (reference sequence). The CDR3 runs 14 residues. CDR3 DNA, as far as it was read: TGTGCCAGCGGTGATGCGCCTGGGCAAGACACCCAGTAC. This encodes CASGDAPGQDTQY. The full CDR3 reads CASGDAPGQDTQYF.